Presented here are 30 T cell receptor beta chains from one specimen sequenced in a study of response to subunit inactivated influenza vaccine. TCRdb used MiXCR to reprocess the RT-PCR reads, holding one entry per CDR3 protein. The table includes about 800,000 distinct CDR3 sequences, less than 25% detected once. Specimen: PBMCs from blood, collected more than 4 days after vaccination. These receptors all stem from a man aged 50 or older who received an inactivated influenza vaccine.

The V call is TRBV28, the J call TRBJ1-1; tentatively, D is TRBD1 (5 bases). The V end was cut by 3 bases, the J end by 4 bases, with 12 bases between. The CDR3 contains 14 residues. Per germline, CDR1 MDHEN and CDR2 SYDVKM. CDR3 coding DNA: TGTGCCAGCAGTTTCCCTCAGGGAGGCACTGAAGCTTTCTTT. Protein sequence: CASSFPQGGTEAFF.

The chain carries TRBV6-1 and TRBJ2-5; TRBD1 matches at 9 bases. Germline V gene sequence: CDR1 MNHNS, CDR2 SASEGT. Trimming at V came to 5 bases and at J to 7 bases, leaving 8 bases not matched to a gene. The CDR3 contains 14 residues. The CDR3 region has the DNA TGTGCCAGCAGTCAGGCCGGACAGGGGAGGACCCAGTACTTC. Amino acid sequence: CASSQAGQGRTQYF.

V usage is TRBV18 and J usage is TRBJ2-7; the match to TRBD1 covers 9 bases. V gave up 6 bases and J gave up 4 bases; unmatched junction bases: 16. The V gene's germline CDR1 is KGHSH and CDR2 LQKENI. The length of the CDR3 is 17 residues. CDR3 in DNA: TGTGCCAGCTCGCCATTGTTGCCGGGACAGGGACGATACGAGCAGTACTTC. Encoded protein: CASSPLLPGQGRYEQYF.

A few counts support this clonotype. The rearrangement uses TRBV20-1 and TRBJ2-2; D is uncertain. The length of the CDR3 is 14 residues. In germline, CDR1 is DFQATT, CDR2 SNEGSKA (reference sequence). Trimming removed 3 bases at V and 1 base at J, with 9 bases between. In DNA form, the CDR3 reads TGCAGTGCTAGCGGTGGCGTGAACACCGGGGAGCTGTTTTTT. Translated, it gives CSASGGVNTGELFF.

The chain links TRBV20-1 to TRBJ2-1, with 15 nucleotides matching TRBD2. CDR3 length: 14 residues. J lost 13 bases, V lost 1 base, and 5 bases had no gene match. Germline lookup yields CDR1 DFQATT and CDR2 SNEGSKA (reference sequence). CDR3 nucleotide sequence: TGCAGTGCTAGAGGGACTAGCGGGGGGGCAGATCAGTTCTTC. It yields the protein CSARGTSGGADQFF.

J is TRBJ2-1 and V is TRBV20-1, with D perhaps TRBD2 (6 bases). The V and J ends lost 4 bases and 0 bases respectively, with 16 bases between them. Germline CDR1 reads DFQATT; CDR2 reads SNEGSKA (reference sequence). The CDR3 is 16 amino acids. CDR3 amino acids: CSAKKAGIVSYNEQFF. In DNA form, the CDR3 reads TGCAGTGCTAAAAAGGCGGGAATCGTCTCCTACAATGAGCAGTTCTTC.

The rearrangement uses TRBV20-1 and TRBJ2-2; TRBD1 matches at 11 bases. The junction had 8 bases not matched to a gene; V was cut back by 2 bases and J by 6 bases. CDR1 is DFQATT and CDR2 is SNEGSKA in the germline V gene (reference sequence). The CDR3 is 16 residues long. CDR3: CSARNPGQGEAGELFF. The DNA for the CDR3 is TGCAGTGCTAGAAATCCGGGACAGGGGGAGGCCGGGGAGCTGTTTTTT.

CDR3 bases: TGTGCCAGCAGTGCTAGCGGGGTTTCCTACAATGAGCAGTTCTTC. It yields the protein CASSASGVSYNEQFF. The rearrangement joins TRBV12-3 or TRBV12-4 to TRBJ2-1; 9 bases align to TRBD2. The V and J ends lost 5 bases and 1 base, in that order; junction bases with no gene match: 3. There are 15 residues in the CDR3.

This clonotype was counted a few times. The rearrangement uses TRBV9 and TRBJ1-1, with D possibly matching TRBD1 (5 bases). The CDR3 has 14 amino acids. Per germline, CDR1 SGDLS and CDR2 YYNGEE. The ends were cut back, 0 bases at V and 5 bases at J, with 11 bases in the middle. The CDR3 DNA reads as TGTGCCAGCAGCGTAGAAGTAGGGGAAACTGAAGCTTTCTTT. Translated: CASSVEVGETEAFF.

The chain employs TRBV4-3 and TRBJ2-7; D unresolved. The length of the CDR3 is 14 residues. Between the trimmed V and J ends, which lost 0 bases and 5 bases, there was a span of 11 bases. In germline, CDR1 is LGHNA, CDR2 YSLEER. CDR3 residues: CASSQETPDNEQYF. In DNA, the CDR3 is TGCGCCAGCAGCCAAGAGACTCCCGACAACGAGCAGTACTTC.

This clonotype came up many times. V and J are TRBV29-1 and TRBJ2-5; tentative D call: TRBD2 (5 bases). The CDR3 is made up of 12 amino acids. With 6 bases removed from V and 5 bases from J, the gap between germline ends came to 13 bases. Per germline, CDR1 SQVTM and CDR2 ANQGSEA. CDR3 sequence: CSVQPGMETQYF. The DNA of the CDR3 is TGCAGCGTCCAGCCGGGGATGGAGACCCAGTACTTC.

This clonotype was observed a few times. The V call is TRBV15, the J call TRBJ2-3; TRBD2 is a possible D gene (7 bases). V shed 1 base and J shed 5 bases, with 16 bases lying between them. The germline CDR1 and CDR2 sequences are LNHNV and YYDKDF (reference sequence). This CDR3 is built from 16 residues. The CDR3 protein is CATSRVLAGAKDTQYF. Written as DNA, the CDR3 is TGTGCCACCAGCAGAGTTCTTGCGGGGGCCAAAGATACGCAGTATTTT.

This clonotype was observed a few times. The CDR3 DNA reads TGTGCCAGTTTAGACCTGAGGACTGAAGCTTTCTTT. It translates to CASLDLRTEAFF. This rearrangement joins TRBV2 to TRBJ1-1; no clear D gene. Trimming took 9 bases from V and 5 from J, leaving 13 bases between them. The CDR3 extends over 12 amino acids. Germline V lookup: CDR1 SNHLY, CDR2 FYNNEI. Variable domain in full (rest from reference TRBV2 and TRBJ1-1): EPEVTQTPSHQVTQMGQEVILRCVPISNHLYFYWYRQILGQKVEFLVSFYNNEISEKSEIFDDQFSVERPDGSNFTLKIRSTKLEDSAMYFCASLDLRTEAFFGQGTRLTVV.

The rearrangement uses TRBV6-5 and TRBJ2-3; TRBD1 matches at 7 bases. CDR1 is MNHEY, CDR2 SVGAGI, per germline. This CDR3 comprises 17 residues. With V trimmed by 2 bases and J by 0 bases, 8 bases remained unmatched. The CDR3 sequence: CASSYGTDYQSTDTQYF. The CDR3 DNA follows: TGTGCCAGCAGTTACGGGACAGATTACCAAAGCACAGATACGCAGTATTTT.

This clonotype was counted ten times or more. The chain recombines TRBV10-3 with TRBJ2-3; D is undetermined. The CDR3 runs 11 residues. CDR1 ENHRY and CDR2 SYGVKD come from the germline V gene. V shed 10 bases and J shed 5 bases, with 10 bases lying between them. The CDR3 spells CATGTVDTQYF. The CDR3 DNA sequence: TGTGCCACCGGCACGGTAGATACGCAGTATTTT.

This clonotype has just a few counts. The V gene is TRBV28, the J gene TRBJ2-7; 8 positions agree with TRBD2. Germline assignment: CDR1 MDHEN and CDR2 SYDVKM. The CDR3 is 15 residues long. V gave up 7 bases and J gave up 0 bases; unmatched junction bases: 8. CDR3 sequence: CASNTAGESSYEQYF. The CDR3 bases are TGTGCCAGCAATACAGCGGGGGAAAGCTCCTACGAGCAGTACTTC.

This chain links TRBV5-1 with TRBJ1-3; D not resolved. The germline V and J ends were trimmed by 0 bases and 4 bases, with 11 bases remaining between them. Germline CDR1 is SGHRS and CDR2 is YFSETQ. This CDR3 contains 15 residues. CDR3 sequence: CASSLAPGRGNTIYF. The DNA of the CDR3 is TGCGCCAGCAGCTTGGCGCCAGGCCGGGGAAACACCATATATTTT.

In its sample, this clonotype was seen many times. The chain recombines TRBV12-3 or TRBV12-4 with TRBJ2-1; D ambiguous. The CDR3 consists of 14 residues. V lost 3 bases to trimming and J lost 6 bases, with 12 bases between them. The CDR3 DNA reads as TGTGCCAGCAGTTTCTCACAGCCTTTCAATGAGCAGTTCTTC. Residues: CASSFSQPFNEQFF.

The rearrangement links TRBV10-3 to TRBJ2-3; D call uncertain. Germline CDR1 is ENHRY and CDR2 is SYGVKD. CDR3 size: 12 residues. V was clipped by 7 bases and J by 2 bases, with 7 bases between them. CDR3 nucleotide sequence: TGTGCCATCAACCATGACACAGATACGCAGTATTTT. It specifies CAINHDTDTQYF.

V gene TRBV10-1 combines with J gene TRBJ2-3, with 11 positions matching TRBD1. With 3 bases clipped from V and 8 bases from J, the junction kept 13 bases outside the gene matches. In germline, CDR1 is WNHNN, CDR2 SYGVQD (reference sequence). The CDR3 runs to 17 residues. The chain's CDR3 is CASSEGQGATALATQYF. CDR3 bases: TGCGCCAGCAGTGAAGGACAGGGGGCGACCGCTTTGGCTACGCAGTATTTT.

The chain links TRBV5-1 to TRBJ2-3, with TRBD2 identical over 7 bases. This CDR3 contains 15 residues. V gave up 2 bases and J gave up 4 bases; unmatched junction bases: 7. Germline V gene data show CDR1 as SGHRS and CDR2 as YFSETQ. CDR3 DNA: TGCGCCAGCAGCTTCCGCGGGGGAGGGCCAGATACGCAGTATTTT. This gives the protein CASSFRGGGPDTQYF.

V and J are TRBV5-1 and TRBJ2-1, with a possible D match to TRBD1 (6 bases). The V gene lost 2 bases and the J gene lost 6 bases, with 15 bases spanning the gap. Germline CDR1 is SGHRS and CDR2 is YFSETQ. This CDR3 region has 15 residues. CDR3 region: CASSLGTRSVNEQFF. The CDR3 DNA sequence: TGCGCCAGCAGCTTAGGGACACGGTCGGTCAATGAGCAGTTCTTC.

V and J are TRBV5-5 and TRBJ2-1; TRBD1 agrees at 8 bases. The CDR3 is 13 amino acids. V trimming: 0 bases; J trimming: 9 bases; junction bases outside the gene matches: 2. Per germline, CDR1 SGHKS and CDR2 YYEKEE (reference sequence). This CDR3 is CASSLGQGIEQFF. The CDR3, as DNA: TGTGCCAGCAGCTTGGGACAGGGGATTGAGCAGTTCTTC.

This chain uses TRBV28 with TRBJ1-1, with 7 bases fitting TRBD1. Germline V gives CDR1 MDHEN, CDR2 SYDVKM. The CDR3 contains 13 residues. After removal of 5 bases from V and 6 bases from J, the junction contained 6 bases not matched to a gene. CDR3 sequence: CASSPPGQPEAFF. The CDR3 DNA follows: TGTGCCAGCAGTCCACCGGGACAGCCTGAAGCTTTCTTT.

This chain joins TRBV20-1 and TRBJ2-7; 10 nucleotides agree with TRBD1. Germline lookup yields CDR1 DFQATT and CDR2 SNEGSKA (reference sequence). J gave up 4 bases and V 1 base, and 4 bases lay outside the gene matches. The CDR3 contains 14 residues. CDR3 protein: CSARGQGAGYEQYF. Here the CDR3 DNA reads TGCAGTGCTAGAGGACAGGGGGCTGGTTACGAGCAGTACTTC.

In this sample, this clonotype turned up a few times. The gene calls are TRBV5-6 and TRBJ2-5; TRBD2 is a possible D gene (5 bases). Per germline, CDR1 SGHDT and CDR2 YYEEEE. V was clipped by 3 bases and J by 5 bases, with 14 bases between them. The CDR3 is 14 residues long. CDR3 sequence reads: CASSYLGSKETQYF. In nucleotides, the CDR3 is TGTGCCAGCAGCTATTTGGGGAGCAAGGAGACCCAGTACTTC.

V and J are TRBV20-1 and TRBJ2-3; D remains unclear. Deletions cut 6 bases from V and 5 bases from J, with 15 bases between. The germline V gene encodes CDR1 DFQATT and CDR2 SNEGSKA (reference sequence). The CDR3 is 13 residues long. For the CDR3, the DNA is TGCAGTGCCCTAGTCGGGTTGGTAGATACGCAGTATTTT. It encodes CSALVGLVDTQYF.

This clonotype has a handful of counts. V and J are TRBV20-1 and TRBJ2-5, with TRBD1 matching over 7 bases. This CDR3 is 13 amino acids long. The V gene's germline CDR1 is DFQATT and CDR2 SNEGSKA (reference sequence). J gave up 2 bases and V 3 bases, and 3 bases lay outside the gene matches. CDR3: CSASVGQQETQYF. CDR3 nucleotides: TGCAGTGCTAGTGTGGGACAGCAAGAGACCCAGTACTTC.

The CDR3 sequence is CASTLIWTGEETQYF. CDR3 nucleotides: TGTGCCAGCACCCTAATTTGGACAGGGGAAGAGACCCAGTACTTC. This chain connects TRBV12-3 or TRBV12-4 to TRBJ2-5, with 9 bases fitting TRBD1. Trimming cost V 7 bases and J 3 bases; bases outside gene matches: 9. The CDR3 sequence is 15 residues long.

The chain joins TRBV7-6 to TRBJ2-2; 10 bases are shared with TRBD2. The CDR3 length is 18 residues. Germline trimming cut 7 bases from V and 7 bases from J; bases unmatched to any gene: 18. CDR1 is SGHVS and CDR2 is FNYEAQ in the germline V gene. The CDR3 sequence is CASTLVGSGGTFGGELFF. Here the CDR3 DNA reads TGTGCCAGCACCCTCGTGGGTAGCGGGGGGACGTTCGGCGGGGAGCTGTTTTTT.